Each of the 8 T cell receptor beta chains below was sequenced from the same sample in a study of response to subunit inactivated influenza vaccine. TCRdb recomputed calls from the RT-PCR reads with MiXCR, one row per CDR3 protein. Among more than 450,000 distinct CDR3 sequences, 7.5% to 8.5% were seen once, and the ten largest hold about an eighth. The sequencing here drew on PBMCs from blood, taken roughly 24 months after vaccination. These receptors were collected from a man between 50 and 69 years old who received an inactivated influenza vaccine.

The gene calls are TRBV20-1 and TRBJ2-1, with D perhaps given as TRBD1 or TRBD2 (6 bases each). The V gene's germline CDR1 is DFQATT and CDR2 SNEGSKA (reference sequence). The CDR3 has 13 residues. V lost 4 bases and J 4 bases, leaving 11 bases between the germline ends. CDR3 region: CSAKEGGYNEQFF. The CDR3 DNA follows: TGCAGTGCTAAGGAGGGGGGTTACAATGAGCAGTTCTTC.

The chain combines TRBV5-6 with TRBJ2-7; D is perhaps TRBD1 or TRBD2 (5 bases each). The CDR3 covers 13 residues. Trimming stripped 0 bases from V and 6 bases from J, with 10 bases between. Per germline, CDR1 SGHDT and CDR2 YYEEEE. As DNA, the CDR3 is TGTGCCAGCAGCTTGGCCTGGGGGTTCGAGCAGTACTTC. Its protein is CASSLAWGFEQYF.

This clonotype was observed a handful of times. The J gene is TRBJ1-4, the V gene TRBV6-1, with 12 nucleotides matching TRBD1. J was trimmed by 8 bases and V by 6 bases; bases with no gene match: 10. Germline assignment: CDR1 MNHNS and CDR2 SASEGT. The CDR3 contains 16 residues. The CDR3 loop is CASRRDRGRIKEKLFF. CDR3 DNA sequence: TGTGCCAGCAGGAGGGACAGGGGGCGGATTAAGGAAAAACTGTTTTTT.

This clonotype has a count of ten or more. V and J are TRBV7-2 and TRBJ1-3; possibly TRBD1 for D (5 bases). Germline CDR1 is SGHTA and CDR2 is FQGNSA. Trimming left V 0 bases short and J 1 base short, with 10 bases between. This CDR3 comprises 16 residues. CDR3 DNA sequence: TGTGCCAGCAGCTTAGCGGGGCGGGAATCTGGAAACACCATATATTTT. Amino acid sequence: CASSLAGRESGNTIYF.

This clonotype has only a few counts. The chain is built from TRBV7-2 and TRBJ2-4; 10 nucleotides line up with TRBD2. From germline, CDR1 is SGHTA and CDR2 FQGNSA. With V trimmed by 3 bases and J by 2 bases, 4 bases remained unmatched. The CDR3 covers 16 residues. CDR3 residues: CASSFELAGTKNIQYF. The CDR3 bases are TGTGCCAGCAGCTTCGAACTAGCGGGGACCAAAAACATTCAGTACTTC.

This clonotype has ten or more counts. The CDR3 DNA is TGTGCCAGCAGCCTTAGCGGGAGTTCGGGGGGTGAGCAGTTCTTC. Amino acid sequence: CASSLSGSSGGEQFF. V usage is TRBV12-3 or TRBV12-4 and J usage is TRBJ2-1; 9 nucleotides align to TRBD2. This CDR3 has 15 residues. J was trimmed by 9 bases and V by 6 bases; bases with no gene match: 12.

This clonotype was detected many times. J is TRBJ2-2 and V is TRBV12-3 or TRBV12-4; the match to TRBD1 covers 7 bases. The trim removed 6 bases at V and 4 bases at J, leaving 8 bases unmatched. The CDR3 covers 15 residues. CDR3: CASRLDRSSTGELFF. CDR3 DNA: TGTGCCAGCAGATTGGACAGGTCGAGCACCGGGGAGCTGTTTTTT.

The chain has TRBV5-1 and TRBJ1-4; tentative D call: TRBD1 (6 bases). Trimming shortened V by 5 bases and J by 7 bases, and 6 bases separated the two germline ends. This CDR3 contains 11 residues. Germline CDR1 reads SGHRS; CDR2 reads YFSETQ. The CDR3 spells CASRGGEKLFF. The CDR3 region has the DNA TGCGCCAGCAGAGGGGGTGAAAAACTGTTTTTT.